This TCR beta chain was captured in a study of blood T cell repertoires in COVID-19. Looking at the study overall: Acute and convalescent COVID-19 specimens originated in the United States, Italy and Spain. Sources were T cells, B-cell-depleted T cells, or PBMCs; the material itself was cDNA or gDNA.

This CDR3 contains 15 residues. Germline V gene data show CDR1 as LNHDA and CDR2 as SQIVND (reference sequence). The germline V and J ends were trimmed by 10 bases and 1 base, with 19 bases remaining between them. Authors' data handling: For nucleated cells, counts were estimated from reference gene primer amplification. Data came from immunoSEQ multiplex PCR; TCRdb stores just in-frame clones and leaves some out. V, J and clone size are those of that table, while D and trimming were read from the DNA. The table records 300,000 to 400,000 clones, 75% to 85% of them present only once. The rearrangement uses TRBV19 and TRBJ1-1, with a possible D match to TRBD1 (6 bases). This receptor was identified in a human donor in a cohort sampled during active COVID-19. Input material: peripheral blood. The CDR3 nucleotides read TGTGCCACCACATATAGTCCAGGGGCGAACACTGAAGCTTTCTTT. This gives the protein CATTYSPGANTEAFF.